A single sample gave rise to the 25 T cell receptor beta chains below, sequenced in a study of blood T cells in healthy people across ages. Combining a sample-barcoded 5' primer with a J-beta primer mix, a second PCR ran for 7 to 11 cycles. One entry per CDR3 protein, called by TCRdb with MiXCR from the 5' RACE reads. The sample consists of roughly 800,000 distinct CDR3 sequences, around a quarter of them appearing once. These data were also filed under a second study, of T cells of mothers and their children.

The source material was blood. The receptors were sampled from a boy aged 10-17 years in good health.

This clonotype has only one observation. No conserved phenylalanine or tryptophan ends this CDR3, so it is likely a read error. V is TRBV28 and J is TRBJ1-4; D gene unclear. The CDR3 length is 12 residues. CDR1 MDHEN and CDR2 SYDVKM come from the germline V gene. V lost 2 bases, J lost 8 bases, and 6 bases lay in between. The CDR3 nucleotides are TGTGCCAGCAGTTTACAACAGGAAAAACTGTTTTCT. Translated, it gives CASSLQQEKLFS.

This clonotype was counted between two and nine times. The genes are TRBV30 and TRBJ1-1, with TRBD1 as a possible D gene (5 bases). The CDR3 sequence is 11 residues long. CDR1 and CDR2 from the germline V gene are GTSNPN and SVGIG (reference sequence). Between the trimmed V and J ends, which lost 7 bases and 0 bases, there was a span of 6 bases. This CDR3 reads CALGLNTEAFF. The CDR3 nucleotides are TGTGCCTTGGGACTGAACACTGAAGCTTTCTTT. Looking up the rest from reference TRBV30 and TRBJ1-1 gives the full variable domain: SQTIHQWPATLVQPVGSPLSLECTVEGTSNPNLYWYRQAAGRGLQLLFYSVGIGQISSEVPQNLSASRPQDRQFILSSKKLLLSDSGFYLCALGLNTEAFFGQGTRLTVV.

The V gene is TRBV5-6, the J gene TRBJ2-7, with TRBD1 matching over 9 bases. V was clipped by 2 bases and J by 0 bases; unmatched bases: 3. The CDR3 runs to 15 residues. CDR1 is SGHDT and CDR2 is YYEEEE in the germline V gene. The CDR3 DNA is TGTGCCAGCAGCTTTGGGACAGGGATCTCCTACGAGCAGTACTTC. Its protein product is CASSFGTGISYEQYF.

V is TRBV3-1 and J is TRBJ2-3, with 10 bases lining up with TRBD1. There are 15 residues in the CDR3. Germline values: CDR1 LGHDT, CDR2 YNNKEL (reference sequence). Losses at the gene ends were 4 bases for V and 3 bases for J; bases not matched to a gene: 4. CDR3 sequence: CASSPWTGGTDTQYF. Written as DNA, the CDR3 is TGTGCCAGCAGCCCTTGGACAGGGGGGACAGATACGCAGTATTTT.

The CDR3 is CSAKGSRQASETQYF. CDR3 in DNA: TGCAGTGCTAAGGGCTCTAGACAGGCGTCCGAGACCCAGTACTTC. This chain joins TRBV20-1 and TRBJ2-5; possibly TRBD1 for D (6 bases). The germline CDR1 and CDR2 sequences are DFQATT and SNEGSKA (reference sequence). V lost 4 bases and J lost 5, with 20 bases in between. The CDR3 runs to 15 residues.

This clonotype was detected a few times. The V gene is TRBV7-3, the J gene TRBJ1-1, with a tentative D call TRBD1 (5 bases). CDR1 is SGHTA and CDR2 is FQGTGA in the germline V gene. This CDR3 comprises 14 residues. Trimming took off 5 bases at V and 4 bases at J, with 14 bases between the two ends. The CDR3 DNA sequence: TGTGCCAGCAGCCGAACGGGGACGGGCACTGAAGCTTTCTTT. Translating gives CASSRTGTGTEAFF.

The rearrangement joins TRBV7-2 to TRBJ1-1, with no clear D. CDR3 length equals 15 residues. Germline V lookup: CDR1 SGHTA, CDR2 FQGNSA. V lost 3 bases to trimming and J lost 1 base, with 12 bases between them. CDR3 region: CASSFYGLQNTEAFF. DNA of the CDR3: TGTGCCAGCAGCTTCTATGGGCTACAGAACACTGAAGCTTTCTTT.

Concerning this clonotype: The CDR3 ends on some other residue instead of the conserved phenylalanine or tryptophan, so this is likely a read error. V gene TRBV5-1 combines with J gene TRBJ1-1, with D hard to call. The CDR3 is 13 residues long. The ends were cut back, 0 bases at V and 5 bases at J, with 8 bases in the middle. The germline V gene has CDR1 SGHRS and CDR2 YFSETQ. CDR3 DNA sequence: TGCGCCAGCAGCTTGGAGGGCGAGACTGAAGCTTTCTCT. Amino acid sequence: CASSLEGETEAFS.

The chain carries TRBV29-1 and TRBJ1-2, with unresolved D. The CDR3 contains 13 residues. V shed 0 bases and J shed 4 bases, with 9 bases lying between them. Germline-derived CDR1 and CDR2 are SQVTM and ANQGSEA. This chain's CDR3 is CSVEDQPIYGYTF. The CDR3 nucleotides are TGCAGCGTTGAAGACCAACCGATCTATGGCTACACCTTC.

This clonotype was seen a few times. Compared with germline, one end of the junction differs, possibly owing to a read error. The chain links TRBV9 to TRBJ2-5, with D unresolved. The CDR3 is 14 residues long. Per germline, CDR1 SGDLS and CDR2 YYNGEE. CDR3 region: CANSVAPSGETQYF. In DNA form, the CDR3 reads TGTGCCAACAGCGTAGCTCCTAGTGGGGAGACCCAGTACTTC.

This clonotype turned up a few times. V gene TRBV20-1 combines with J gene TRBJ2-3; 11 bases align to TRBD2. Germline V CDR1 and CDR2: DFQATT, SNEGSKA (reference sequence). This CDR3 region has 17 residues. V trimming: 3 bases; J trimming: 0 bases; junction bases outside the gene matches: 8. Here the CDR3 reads CSARSSGGTSSTDTQYF. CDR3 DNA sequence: TGCAGTGCTAGGTCTAGCGGGGGGACCTCTAGCACAGATACGCAGTATTTT.

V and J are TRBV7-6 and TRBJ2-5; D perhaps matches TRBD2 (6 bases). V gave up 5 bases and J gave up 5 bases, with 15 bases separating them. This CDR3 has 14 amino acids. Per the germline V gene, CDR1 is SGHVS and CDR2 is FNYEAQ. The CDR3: CASSRGTNRETQYF. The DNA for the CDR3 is TGTGCCAGCAGCCGCGGGACGAATCGGGAGACCCAGTACTTC. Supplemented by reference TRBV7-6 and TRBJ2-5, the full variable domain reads GAGVSQSPRYKVTKRGQDVALRCDPISGHVSLYWYRQALGQGPEFLTYFNYEAQQDKSGLPNDRFSAERPEGSISTLTIQRTEQRDSAMYRCASSRGTNRETQYFGPGTRLLVL.

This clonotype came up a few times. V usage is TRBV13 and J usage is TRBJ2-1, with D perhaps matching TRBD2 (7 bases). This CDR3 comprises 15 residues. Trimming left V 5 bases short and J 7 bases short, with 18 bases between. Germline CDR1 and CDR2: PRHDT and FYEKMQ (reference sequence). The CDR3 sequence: CASSQKGGRGNEQFF. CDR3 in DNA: TGTGCCAGCAGCCAAAAGGGGGGGCGTGGAAATGAGCAGTTCTTC.

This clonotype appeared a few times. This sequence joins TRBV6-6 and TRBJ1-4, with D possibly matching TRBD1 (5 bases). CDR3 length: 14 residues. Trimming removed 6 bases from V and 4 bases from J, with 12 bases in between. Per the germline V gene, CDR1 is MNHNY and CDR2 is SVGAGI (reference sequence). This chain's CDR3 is CASSVGTVNEKLFF. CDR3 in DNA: TGTGCCAGCAGCGTCGGGACGGTTAATGAAAAACTGTTTTTT.

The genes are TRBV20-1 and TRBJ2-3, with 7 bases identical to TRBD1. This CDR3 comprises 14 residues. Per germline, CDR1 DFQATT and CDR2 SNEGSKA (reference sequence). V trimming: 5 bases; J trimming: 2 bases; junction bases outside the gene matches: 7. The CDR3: CSAFSDRATDTQYF. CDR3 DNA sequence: TGCAGTGCTTTTTCCGACAGGGCCACAGATACGCAGTATTTT.

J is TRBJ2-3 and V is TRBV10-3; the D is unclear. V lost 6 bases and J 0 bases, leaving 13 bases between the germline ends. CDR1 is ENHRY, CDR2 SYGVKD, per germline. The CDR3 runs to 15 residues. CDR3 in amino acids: CAISSVATSTDTQYF. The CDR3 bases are TGTGCCATCAGCAGCGTAGCTACTAGCACAGATACGCAGTATTTT.

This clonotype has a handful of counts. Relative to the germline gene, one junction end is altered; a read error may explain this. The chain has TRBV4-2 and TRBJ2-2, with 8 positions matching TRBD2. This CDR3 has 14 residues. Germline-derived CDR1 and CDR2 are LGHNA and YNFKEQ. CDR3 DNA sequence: TGTGCCAGCCGCCAACCGGGGGGGCCCGGGGAGCTGTTTTTT. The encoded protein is CASRQPGGPGELFF.

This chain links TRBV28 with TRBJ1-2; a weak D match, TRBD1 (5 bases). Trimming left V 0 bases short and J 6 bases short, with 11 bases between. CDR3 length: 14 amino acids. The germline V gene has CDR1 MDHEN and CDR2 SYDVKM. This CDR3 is CASSLWGDPNGYTF. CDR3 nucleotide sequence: TGTGCCAGCAGTTTATGGGGGGACCCGAATGGCTACACCTTC.

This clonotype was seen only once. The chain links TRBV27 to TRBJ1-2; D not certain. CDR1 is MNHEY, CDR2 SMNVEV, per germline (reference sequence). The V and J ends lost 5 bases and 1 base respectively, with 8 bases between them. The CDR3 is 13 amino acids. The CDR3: CASSVTINYGYTF. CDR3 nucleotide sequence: TGTGCCAGCAGTGTTACAATTAACTATGGCTACACCTTC.

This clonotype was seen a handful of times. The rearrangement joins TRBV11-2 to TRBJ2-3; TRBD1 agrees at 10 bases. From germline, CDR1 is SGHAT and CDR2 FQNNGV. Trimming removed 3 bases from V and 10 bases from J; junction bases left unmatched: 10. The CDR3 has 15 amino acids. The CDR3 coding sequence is TGTGCCAGCAGCTTGGGGGGGACAGGGGAGGAGGCGCAGTATTTT. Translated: CASSLGGTGEEAQYF.

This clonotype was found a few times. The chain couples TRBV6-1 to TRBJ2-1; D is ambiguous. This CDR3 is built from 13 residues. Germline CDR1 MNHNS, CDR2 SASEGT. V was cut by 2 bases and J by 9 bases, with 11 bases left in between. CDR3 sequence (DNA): TGTGCCAGCAGTGAAACGGTATGGAGTGAGCAGTTCTTC. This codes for CASSETVWSEQFF.

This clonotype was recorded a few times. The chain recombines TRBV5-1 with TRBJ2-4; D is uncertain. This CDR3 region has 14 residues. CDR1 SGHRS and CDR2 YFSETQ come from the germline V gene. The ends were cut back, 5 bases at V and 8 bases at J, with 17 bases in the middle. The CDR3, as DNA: TGCGCCAGCAGGCGACGTGGAGTTTTGGACATTCAGTACTTC. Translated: CASRRRGVLDIQYF.

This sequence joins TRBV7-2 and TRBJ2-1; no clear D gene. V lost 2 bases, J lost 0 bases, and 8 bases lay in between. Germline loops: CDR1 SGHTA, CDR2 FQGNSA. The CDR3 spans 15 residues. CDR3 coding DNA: TGTGCCAGCAGCTTATGGCCGAACTCCTACAATGAGCAGTTCTTC. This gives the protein CASSLWPNSYNEQFF. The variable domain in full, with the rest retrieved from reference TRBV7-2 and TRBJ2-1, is GAGVSQSPSNKVTEKGKDVELRCDPISGHTALYWYRQSLGQGLEFLIYFQGNSAPDKSGLPSDRFSAERTGGSVSTLTIQRTQQEDSAVYLCASSLWPNSYNEQFFGPGTRLTVL.

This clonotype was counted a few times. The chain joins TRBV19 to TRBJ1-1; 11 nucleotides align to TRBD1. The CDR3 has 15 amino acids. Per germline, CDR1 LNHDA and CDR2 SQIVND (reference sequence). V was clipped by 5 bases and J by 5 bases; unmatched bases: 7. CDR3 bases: TGTGCCAGTAGTCCATGGACAGGGGGCCGAACTGAAGCTTTCTTT. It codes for CASSPWTGGRTEAFF.

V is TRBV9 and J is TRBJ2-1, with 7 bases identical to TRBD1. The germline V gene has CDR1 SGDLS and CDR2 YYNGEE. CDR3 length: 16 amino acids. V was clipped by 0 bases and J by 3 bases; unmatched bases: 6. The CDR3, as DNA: TGTGCCAGCAGCGTAGGAAAGGGGGCTGACTACAATGAGCAGTTCTTC. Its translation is CASSVGKGADYNEQFF.